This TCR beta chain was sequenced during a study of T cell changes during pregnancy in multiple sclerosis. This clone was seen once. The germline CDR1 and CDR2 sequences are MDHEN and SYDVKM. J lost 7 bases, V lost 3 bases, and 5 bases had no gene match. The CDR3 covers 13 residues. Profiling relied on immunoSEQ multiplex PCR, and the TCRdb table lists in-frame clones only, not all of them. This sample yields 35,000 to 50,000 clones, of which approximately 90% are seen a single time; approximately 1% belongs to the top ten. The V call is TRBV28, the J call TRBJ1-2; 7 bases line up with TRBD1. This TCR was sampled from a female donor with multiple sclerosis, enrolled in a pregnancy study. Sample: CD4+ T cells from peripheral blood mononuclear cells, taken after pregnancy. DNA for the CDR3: TGTGCCAGCAGTTTGGAAGGGGGCGGTGGCTACACCTTC. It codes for CASSLEGGGGYTF.